One and the same sample provided the 12 T cell receptor beta chains below, sequenced in a study of neurological immune-mediated disorders. Time point of the sample: longitudinal time-point 1 (baseline). TCRdb itself ran the 5' RACE reads through MiXCR, one entry per CDR3 protein. Here the sample spans 47,000 or so distinct CDR3 sequences, 10% being singletons. The material sequenced was PBMCs. These receptors were obtained from a woman between 40 and 55 years old in good health.

The sample holds many counts of this clonotype. The J gene is TRBJ2-7, the V gene TRBV20-1, with TRBD1 matching 10 bases. The CDR3 contains 15 residues. V was clipped by 6 bases and J by 0 bases; unmatched bases: 8. Per germline, CDR1 DFQATT and CDR2 SNEGSKA (reference sequence). CDR3 amino acids: CSADAGTGASYEQYF. CDR3 nucleotide sequence: TGCAGTGCGGATGCCGGGACAGGGGCCTCCTACGAGCAGTACTTC.

This clonotype was observed many times. The chain recombines TRBV24-1 with TRBJ2-7; 10 bases match TRBD2. V was clipped by 4 bases and J by 3 bases; unmatched bases: 2. Germline CDR1 and CDR2: KGHDR and SFDVKD. The CDR3 spans 14 residues. The chain's CDR3 is CATSDGTSDYEQYF. Written as DNA, the CDR3 is TGTGCCACCAGTGACGGGACTAGCGACTACGAGCAGTACTTC.

As to this clonotype: This may be a read error: a much more frequent sequence differs by one nucleotide. This chain connects TRBV7-2 to TRBJ2-3; D is ambiguous. The CDR3 loop spans 12 amino acids. Per the germline V gene, CDR1 is SGHTA and CDR2 is FQGNSA. The V gene lost 6 bases and the J gene lost 0 bases, with 4 bases spanning the gap. The CDR3 DNA is TGTGCCAGCAGTCGGAGCACAGATACGCAGTATTTT. Translating gives CASSRSTDTQYF.

This clonotype was found many times. The V and J genes are TRBV11-3 and TRBJ2-1; 9 bases align to TRBD1. Germline trimming cut 5 bases from V and 16 bases from J; bases unmatched to any gene: 30. In germline, CDR1 is SGHNT, CDR2 YENEEA. The CDR3 is made up of 19 amino acids. The CDR3, as DNA: TGTGCCAGCAGCCTAGGGGGGACAGGGTCGCAGTCCCTCGACAATGAGCGTTTCTTC. Its protein is CASSLGGTGSQSLDNERFF.

This clonotype occurred many times. The gene calls are TRBV20-1 and TRBJ1-2, with D perhaps matching TRBD1 (5 bases). The CDR3 loop spans 13 amino acids. Trimming removed 0 bases from V and 10 bases from J, with 15 bases in between. The germline V gene encodes CDR1 DFQATT and CDR2 SNEGSKA (reference sequence). The CDR3: CSAREGGFFDYTF. CDR3 nucleotides: TGCAGTGCTAGAGAGGGGGGATTTTTTGACTACACCTTC.

Many counts were recorded for this clonotype. This chain connects TRBV7-8 to TRBJ2-5, with 8 bases aligning to TRBD1. The germline gives CDR1 SGHVS, CDR2 FQNEAQ. This CDR3 is built from 15 residues. Losses at the gene ends were 2 bases for V and 5 bases for J; bases not matched to a gene: 7. The CDR3 region is CASSLNRGLGETQYF. The CDR3 nucleotides are TGTGCCAGCAGCTTAAACAGGGGGTTGGGGGAGACCCAGTACTTC. Supplemented by reference TRBV7-8 and TRBJ2-5, the full variable domain reads GAGVSQSPRYKVAKRGQDVALRCDPISGHVSLFWYQQALGQGPEFLTYFQNEAQLDKSGLPSDRFFAERPEGSVSTLKIQRTQQEDSAVYLCASSLNRGLGETQYFGPGTRLLVL.

V usage is TRBV6-1 and J usage is TRBJ2-7, with D perhaps matching TRBD1 (5 bases). With 6 bases removed from V and 7 bases from J, the gap between germline ends came to 16 bases. The CDR3 contains 13 residues. Germline values: CDR1 MNHNS, CDR2 SASEGT. The CDR3 loop is CASSDRALGEQYF. CDR3 nucleotides: TGTGCCAGCAGCGACAGAGCCTTGGGAGAGCAGTACTTC.

This clonotype was counted ten times or more. The CDR3 spells CASRLGDGDTQYF. CDR3 sequence (DNA): TGCGCCAGCAGGCTGGGAGACGGAGATACGCAGTATTTT. The chain links TRBV5-1 to TRBJ2-3, with D perhaps matching TRBD2 (5 bases). Trimming stripped 5 bases from V and 5 bases from J, with 12 bases between. Looked up from germline, CDR1 is SGHRS and CDR2 is YFSETQ. The CDR3 sequence is 13 residues long.

This clonotype has ten or more counts. This rearrangement joins TRBV11-1 to TRBJ2-7; D gene ambiguous. CDR1 is SGHAT, CDR2 FQDESV, per germline (reference sequence). The V end lost 5 bases, the J end lost 3 bases, and 14 bases lay between the germline ends. CDR3 length equals 14 residues. The CDR3 protein is CASSPINQIYEQYF. Written as DNA, the CDR3 is TGTGCCAGCAGCCCTATTAATCAGATCTACGAGCAGTACTTC.

This clonotype showed up many times. The chain is built from TRBV20-1 and TRBJ2-1; D is uncertain. Germline lookup yields CDR1 DFQATT and CDR2 SNEGSKA (reference sequence). The CDR3 extends over 14 amino acids. V was cut by 1 base and J by 1 base, with 8 bases left in between. The CDR3 nucleotides are TGCAGTGCTAGAGGTGGCCGATCCTACAATGAGCAGTTCTTC. Amino acids: CSARGGRSYNEQFF.

This clonotype was detected many times. This rearrangement joins TRBV13 to TRBJ2-7, with D unclear. The ends were cut back, 2 bases at V and 3 bases at J, with 8 bases in the middle. Germline values: CDR1 PRHDT, CDR2 FYEKMQ (reference sequence). CDR3 length: 13 amino acids. The chain's CDR3 is CASSLLDRYEQYF. The DNA for the CDR3 is TGTGCCAGCAGCTTACTAGACCGCTACGAGCAGTACTTC. Using reference TRBV13 and TRBJ2-7 for the parts outside the CDR3, the full variable domain is AAGVIQSPRHLIKEKRETATLKCYPIPRHDTVYWYQQGPGQDPQFLISFYEKMQSDKGSIPDRFSAQQFSDYHSELNMSSLELGDSALYFCASSLLDRYEQYFGPGTRLTVT.

This clonotype occurred many times. J is TRBJ1-5 and V is TRBV20-1, with TRBD1 as a possible D gene (5 bases). Germline-derived CDR1 and CDR2 are DFQATT and SNEGSKA (reference sequence). This CDR3 contains 12 residues. V lost 6 bases and J lost 6, with 12 bases in between. CDR3: CSASDGGQPQHF. The CDR3 DNA reads TGCAGTGCCTCGGACGGGGGTCAGCCCCAGCATTTT.